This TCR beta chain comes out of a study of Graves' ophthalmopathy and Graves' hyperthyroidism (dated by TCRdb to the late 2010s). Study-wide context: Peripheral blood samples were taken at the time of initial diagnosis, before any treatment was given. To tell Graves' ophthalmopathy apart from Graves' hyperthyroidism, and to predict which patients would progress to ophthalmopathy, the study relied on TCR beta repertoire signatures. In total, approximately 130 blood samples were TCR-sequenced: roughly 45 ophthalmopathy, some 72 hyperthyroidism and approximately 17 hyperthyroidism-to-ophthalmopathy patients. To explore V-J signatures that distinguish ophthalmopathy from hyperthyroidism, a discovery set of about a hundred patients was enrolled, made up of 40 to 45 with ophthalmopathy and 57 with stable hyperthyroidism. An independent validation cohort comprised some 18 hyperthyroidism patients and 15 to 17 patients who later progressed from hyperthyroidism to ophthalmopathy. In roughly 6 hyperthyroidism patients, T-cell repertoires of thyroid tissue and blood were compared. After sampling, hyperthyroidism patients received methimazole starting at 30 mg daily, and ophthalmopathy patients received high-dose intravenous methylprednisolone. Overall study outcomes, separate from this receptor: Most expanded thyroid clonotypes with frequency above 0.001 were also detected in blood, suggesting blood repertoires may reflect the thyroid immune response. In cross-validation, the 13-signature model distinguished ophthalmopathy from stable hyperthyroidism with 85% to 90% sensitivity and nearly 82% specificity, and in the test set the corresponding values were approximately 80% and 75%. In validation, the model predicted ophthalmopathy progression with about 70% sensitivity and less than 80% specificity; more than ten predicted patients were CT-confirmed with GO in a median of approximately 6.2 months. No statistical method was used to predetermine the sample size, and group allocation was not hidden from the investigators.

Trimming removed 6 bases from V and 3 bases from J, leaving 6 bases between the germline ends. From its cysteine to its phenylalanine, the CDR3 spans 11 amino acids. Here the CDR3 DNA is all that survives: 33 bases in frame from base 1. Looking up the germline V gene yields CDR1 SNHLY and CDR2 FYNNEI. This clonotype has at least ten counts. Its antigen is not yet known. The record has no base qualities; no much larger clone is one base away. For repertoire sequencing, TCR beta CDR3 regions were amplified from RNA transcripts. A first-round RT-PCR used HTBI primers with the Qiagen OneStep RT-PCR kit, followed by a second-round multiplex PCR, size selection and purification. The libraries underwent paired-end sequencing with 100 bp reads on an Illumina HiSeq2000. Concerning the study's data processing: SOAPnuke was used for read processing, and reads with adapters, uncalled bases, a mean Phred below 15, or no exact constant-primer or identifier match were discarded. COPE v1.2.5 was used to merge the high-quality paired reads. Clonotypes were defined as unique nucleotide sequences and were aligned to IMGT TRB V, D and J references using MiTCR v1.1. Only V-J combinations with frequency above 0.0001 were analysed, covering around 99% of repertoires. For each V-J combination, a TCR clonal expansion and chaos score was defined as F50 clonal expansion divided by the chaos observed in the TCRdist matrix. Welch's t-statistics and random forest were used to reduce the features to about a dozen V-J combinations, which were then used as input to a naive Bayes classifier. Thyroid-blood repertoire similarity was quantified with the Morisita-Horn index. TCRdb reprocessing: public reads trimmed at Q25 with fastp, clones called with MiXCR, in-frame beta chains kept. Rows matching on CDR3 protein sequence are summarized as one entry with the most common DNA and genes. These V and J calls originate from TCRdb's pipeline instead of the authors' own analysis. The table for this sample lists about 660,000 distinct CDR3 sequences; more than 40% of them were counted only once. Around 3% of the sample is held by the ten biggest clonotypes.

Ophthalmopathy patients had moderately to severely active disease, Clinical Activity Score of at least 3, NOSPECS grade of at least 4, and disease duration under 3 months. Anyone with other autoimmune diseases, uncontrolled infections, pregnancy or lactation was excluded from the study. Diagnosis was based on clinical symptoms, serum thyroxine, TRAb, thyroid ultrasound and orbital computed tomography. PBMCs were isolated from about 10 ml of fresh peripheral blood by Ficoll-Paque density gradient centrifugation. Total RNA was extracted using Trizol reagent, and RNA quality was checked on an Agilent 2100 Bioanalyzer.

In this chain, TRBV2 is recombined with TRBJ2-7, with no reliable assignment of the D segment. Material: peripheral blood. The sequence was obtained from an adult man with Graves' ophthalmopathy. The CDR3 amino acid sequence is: CASRGIYEQYF. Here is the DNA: TGTGCCAGCAGGGGTATCTACGAGCAGTACTTC.